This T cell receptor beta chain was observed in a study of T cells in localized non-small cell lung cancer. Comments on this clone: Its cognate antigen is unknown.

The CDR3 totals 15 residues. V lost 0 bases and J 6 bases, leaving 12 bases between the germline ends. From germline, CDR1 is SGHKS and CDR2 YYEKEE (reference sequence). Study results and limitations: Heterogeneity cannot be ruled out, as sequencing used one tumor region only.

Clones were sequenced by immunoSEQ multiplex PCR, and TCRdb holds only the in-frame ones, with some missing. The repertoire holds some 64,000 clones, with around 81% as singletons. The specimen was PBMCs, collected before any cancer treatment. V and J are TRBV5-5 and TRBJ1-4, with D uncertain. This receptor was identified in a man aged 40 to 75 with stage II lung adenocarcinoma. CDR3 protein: CASSLDGQGYEKLFF. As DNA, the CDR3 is TGTGCCAGCAGCTTGGATGGGCAAGGATATGAAAAACTGTTTTTT.